Listed below are T cell receptor beta chains from one sample, sequenced in a study of T-cell reconstitution after alpha-beta-depleted transplantation in children. TCRdb recomputed calls from the PCR reads with MiXCR, one row per CDR3 protein. The sample yields approximately 490,000 distinct CDR3 sequences, around 13% seen once. Here the sequenced sample was PBMCs from the stem cell graft donor, taken from the stem cell graft. The source is a human donor who donated a stem cell graft to a child with combined immunodeficiency. CDR3s include the opening cysteine and the closing phenylalanine or tryptophan. The D gene is left open where the match is weak. Size is stated for part of the rows, as once, few or many counts, or as a class when the clone is expanded.

>TRBJ2-3|TRBV4-3|-|-
CASSPHNPGDTQYF
TGCGCCAGCAGCCCCCACAACCCCGGCGATACGCAGTATTTT
>TRBJ1-2|TRBV12-3/TRBV12-4|TRBD1|-
CASSLGTGYLNGYTF
TGTGCCAGCAGTTTGGGGACAGGATACCTCAATGGCTACACCTTC
>TRBJ1-2|TRBV4-2|-|-
CASSQEMGSSRPYGYTF
TGTGCCAGCAGCCAAGAAATGGGTTCTTCCCGGCCCTATGGCTACACCTTC
>TRBJ1-6|TRBV7-9|TRBD1|few
CASSAGTGYSPLHF
TGTGCCAGCAGTGCCGGGACAGGGTACTCACCCCTCCACTTT
>TRBJ1-6|TRBV7-8|-|-
CASSFLPGTNSPLHF
TGTGCCAGCAGCTTTCTCCCGGGAACAAATTCACCCCTCCACTTT
>TRBJ2-3|TRBV20-1|-|once
CSGDKGIGTDTQYF
TGCAGTGGGGATAAGGGGATCGGTACAGATACGCAGTATTTT
>TRBJ2-3|TRBV12-3/TRBV12-4|-|many
CASSPLPTGFRTDTQYF
TGTGCCAGCAGCCCCCTCCCGACAGGATTTAGAACAGATACGCAGTATTTT
>TRBJ2-1|TRBV20-1|-|many
CSGIRGGLYNEQFF
TGCAGTGGAATAAGGGGAGGTCTCTACAATGAGCAGTTCTTC
>TRBJ1-2|TRBV6-5|-|few
CASSYSVGLGGEGYTF
TGTGCCAGCAGTTACTCCGTCGGGTTAGGGGGAGAGGGCTACACCTTC
>TRBJ2-4|TRBV7-9|-|few
CASSPEGAKNIQYF
TGTGCCAGCAGCCCAGAAGGAGCCAAAAACATTCAGTACTTC
>TRBJ2-2|TRBV6-2/TRBV6-3|TRBD2|few
CASRLALTSGTGELFF
TGTGCCAGCAGATTAGCATTGACTAGCGGGACCGGGGAGCTGTTTTTT
>TRBJ2-2|TRBV10-3|-|many
CAISEGGGRLFF
TGTGCCATCAGTGAAGGAGGCGGACGGCTGTTTTTT
>TRBJ1-4|TRBV12-3/TRBV12-4|-|-
CASRPTGGGDEKLFF
TGTGCCAGCAGGCCCACCGGGGGAGGAGATGAAAAACTGTTTTTT